The present entry profiles one T cell receptor beta chain with its context. Its matching antigen is unknown. This sample was taken from a study of CD8+ T cells in alopecia areata. The study, taken as a whole, reports: Scalp data also include sequences from resident alphabeta T cells of normal skin. Possibly as an HLA-related effect, TCR sharing across patients appeared less clear than in mice.

Germline loops: CDR1 LGHNA, CDR2 YSLEER. V gave up 4 bases and J gave up 3 bases, with 10 bases separating them. There are 14 residues in the CDR3. Sequencing used cDNA as its template, made by extracting RNA and reverse transcribing it. Here immunoSEQ multiplex PCR was the method, and the copy in TCRdb shows in-frame clones only, minus some. The profile shows around 50,000 clones, almost 97% of them singletons. Alopecia areata patients gave lesional scalp punch biopsies and peripheral blood samples. The sequences come from CD8+ T cells sorted from blood, collected at week 0. This receptor was identified in a human donor with alopecia areata. The genes are TRBV4-3 and TRBJ2-1; D uncertain. The CDR3 coding sequence is TGCGCCAGCAGCCCCGCCGCGCTCTACAATGAGCAGTTCTTC. Residues: CASSPAALYNEQFF.